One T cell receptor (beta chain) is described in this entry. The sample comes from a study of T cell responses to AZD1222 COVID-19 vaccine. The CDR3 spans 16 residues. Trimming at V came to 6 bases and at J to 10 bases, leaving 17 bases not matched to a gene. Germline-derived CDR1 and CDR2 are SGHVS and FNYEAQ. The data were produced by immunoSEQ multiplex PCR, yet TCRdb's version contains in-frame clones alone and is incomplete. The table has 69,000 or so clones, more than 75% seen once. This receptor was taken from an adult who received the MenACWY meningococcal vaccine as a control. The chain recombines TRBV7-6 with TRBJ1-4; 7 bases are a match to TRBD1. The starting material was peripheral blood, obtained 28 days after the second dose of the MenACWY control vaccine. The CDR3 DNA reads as TGTGCCAGCAGTAGGACAGGTCGGGACCTGACGGCAAAACTGTTTTTT. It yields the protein CASSRTGRDLTAKLFF.